This is a list of T cell receptor beta chains from one sample in a study of blood T cell repertoires in COVID-19. Produced via immunoSEQ multiplex PCR; TCRdb's table is partial and in-frame only. The data show fewer than 350,000 clones, 85% seen once. The sample consisted of PBMCs or T cells enriched from blood (not recorded which). These receptors came from a woman aged 25 to 39 who had been exposed to COVID-19. Each CDR3 is given with its conserved first and last residue. Each record gives: V gene, J gene, D gene, clone size, CDR3 protein, CDR3 DNA. The D gene is left open where the match is weak. Size tells how often a clone was seen (once, few, many) or the class of an expanded clone, and some rows leave it out.

TRBV12-3/TRBV12-4	TRBJ2-1	-	-	CASSSYGNEQFF	TGTGCCAGCAGTTCATACGGCAATGAGCAGTTCTTC
TRBV25-1	TRBJ1-2	-	-	CASSEYPTTNYGYTF	TGTGCCAGCAGTGAATACCCGACAACTAACTATGGCTACACCTTC
TRBV10-1	TRBJ2-7	TRBD2	many	CASSDPSGTYEQYF	TGCGCCAGCAGTGATCCTAGCGGGACCTACGAGCAGTACTTC
TRBV4-2	TRBJ1-6	-	-	CASSGMIRAPTRRGSPLHF	TGTGCCAGCAGCGGGATGATACGGGCCCCGACCAGGAGGGGTTCACCCCTCCACTTT
TRBV9	TRBJ2-3	-	-	CASSVGVSPSTDTQYF	TGTGCCAGCAGCGTAGGTGTCTCCCCGAGCACAGATACGCAGTATTTT
TRBV7-8	TRBJ1-5	TRBD1	-	CASSWGQGGNQPQHF	TGTGCCAGCAGCTGGGGACAGGGGGGCAATCAGCCCCAGCATTTT
TRBV12-3/TRBV12-4	TRBJ2-1	-	once	CASSFGANEQFF	TGTGCCAGCAGCTTTGGGGCTAATGAGCAGTTCTTC
TRBV5-6	TRBJ1-6	-	-	CASSLERGDSPLHF	TGTGCCAGCAGCTTGGAAAGGGGTGATTCACCCCTCCACTTT
TRBV28	TRBJ1-1	-	-	CASSSLKTGLNTEAFF	TGTGCCAGCAGTTCTCTCAAGACAGGTCTGAACACTGAAGCTTTCTTT
TRBV11-2	TRBJ2-7	-	few	CASSLERGLNEQYF	TGTGCCAGCAGCTTAGAGCGGGGGCTGAACGAGCAGTACTTC
TRBV5-1	TRBJ2-5	-	-	CASSPGGSGQETQYF	TGCGCCAGCAGCCCTGGAGGTAGCGGACAAGAGACCCAGTACTTC
TRBV11-3	TRBJ2-5	TRBD2	-	CASSSSASGGETQYF	TGTGCCAGCAGCTCCTCGGCTAGCGGGGGGGAGACCCAGTACTTC
TRBV9	TRBJ2-7	-	-	CASSLPGVREQYF	TGTGCCAGCAGCCTCCCAGGGGTTCGGGAGCAGTACTTC
TRBV27	TRBJ2-7	TRBD2	-	CASSSGTSRYEQYF	TGTGCCAGCAGTTCAGGGACTAGTCGGTACGAGCAGTACTTC
TRBV4-3	TRBJ2-7	TRBD1	-	CASSQSRGLYEQYF	TGCGCCAGCAGCCAAAGCAGGGGGCTCTACGAGCAGTACTTC
TRBV7-3	TRBJ1-3	-	-	CASQNGGRCSGNTIYF	TGTGCCAGCCAAAATGGTGGCAGGTGCTCTGGAAACACCATATATTTT
TRBV30	TRBJ1-1	-	-	CAWTAALVTEAFF	TGTGCCTGGACCGCAGCCCTAGTGACTGAAGCTTTCTTT
TRBV30	TRBJ2-7	TRBD1	-	CAWSLSTGDEQYF	TGTGCCTGGAGTCTATCGACAGGGGACGAGCAGTACTTC
TRBV11-2	TRBJ2-2	-	-	CASSYLGGHLSGELFF	TGTGCCAGCAGCTATTTAGGGGGACATTTATCCGGGGAGCTGTTTTTT
TRBV7-3	TRBJ2-1	-	-	CASSTGLRGQEEQFF	TGTGCCAGCAGCACAGGCCTTCGAGGTCAAGAAGAGCAGTTCTTC
TRBV18	TRBJ2-7	TRBD2	-	CASSQSGTSGDEQYF	TGTGCCAGCTCACAATCCGGGACTAGCGGAGACGAGCAGTACTTC
TRBV9	TRBJ1-2	-	-	CASSVYRDYGYTF	TGTGCCAGCAGCGTATACAGGGACTATGGCTACACCTTC